Listed below are T cell receptor beta chains from one sample, sequenced in a study of human T cells and chemical hapten exposure. TCRdb redid the calling of the RACE reads with MiXCR, one entry per CDR3 protein. There are 180,000 or so distinct CDR3 sequences in the sample; more than 25% occur only once, and less than 3.5% lies in the top ten. The source material was whole blood, sampled in connection with sensitization to the hapten diphenylcyclopropenone (DPC). These receptors all stem from a woman in her 30s with alopecia areata. Some clones in this sample may be carry-over from other donors' samples. Each CDR3 is given with its conserved first and last residue. The D gene is left open where the match is weak. Only part of the rows carry a size: once, few, many, or a class if the clone is expanded.

cdr3_aa cdr3_nt d_call cdr3_length j_call clone_size v_call
CASSLSGSHSPLHF TGTGCCAGCAGTTTATCAGGGTCTCATTCACCCCTCCACTTT NA 14 TRBJ1-6 NA TRBV27
CSVGWGLAGSSTDTQYF TGCAGCGTTGGATGGGGACTAGCGGGGTCTAGCACAGATACGCAGTATTTT TRBD2 17 TRBJ2-3 many TRBV29-1
CASSPGHETGELFF TGCGCCAGCAGTCCGGGACACGAGACCGGGGAGCTGTTTTTT NA 14 TRBJ2-2 few TRBV5-1
CASSQEVDRNEKLFF TGCGCCAGCAGCCAAGAGGTTGATAGGAATGAAAAACTGTTTTTT NA 15 TRBJ1-4 few TRBV4-3
CSVVRREYVDEQFF TGCAGCGTTGTCCGGCGGGAATACGTGGATGAGCAGTTCTTC NA 14 TRBJ2-1 NA TRBV29-1
CASSRRTEQYF TGTGCCAGCAGCCGACGGACGGAGCAGTACTTC NA 11 TRBJ2-7 few TRBV5-6
CASRRGVMNTEAFF TGCGCCAGCAGACGAGGGGTCATGAACACTGAAGCTTTCTTT NA 14 TRBJ1-1 NA TRBV5-1
CASTGQGEDQPQHF TGTGCCAGCACCGGACAGGGAGAGGATCAGCCCCAGCATTTT TRBD1 14 TRBJ1-5 few TRBV6-6
CSGDRGHEQFF TGCAGCGGGGATAGGGGTCATGAGCAGTTCTTC NA 11 TRBJ2-1 few TRBV29-1
CSVEDGDRAEQYF TGCAGCGTTGAAGATGGGGACAGGGCCGAGCAGTACTTC TRBD1 13 TRBJ2-7 few TRBV29-1
CASSLGSGVAYGYTF TGTGCCAGCAGCTTAGGGTCGGGTGTGGCCTATGGCTACACCTTC NA 15 TRBJ1-2 few TRBV7-2
CASSPILTDHTEAFF TGTGCCAGCTCACCAATTTTGACAGACCACACTGAAGCTTTCTTT NA 15 TRBJ1-1 NA TRBV18
CSARDPARGLENSPLHF TGCAGTGCTAGAGATCCCGCCCGGGGGCTTGAGAATTCACCCCTCCACTTT NA 17 TRBJ1-6 few TRBV20-1
CSARGSWGETQYF TGCAGTGCTAGGGGATCTTGGGGGGAGACCCAGTACTTC NA 13 TRBJ2-5 NA TRBV20-1
CATGLAGASSYNEQFF TGTGCCACGGGACTAGCGGGAGCAAGCTCCTACAATGAGCAGTTCTTC TRBD2 16 TRBJ2-1 NA TRBV10-3
CASSFGMGETQYF TGTGCCAGTAGTTTCGGGATGGGGGAGACCCAGTACTTC NA 13 TRBJ2-5 NA TRBV28
CASTGAGRTDTQYF TGTGCCAGCACAGGAGCGGGACGCACAGATACGCAGTATTTT TRBD2 14 TRBJ2-3 NA TRBV27
CASSASTGGGYEQYF TGTGCCAGCAGTGCGTCGACAGGGGGCGGCTACGAGCAGTACTTC TRBD1 15 TRBJ2-7 NA TRBV28
CASSRAGELFF TGTGCCAGCAGCCGAGCCGGGGAGCTGTTTTTT NA 11 TRBJ2-2 NA TRBV7-9
CASSLGQGASTQYF TGTGCCAGCAGCTTGGGACAGGGGGCGAGTACGCAGTATTTT TRBD1 14 TRBJ2-3 few TRBV7-9
CATRQGQGSDTQYF TGTGCCACCCGACAGGGACAGGGCTCAGATACGCAGTATTTT TRBD1 14 TRBJ2-3 NA TRBV7-2
CASSLAASYNEQFF TGTGCCAGCAGCTTGGCTGCCTCCTACAATGAGCAGTTCTTC NA 14 TRBJ2-1 many TRBV11-2
CASSSDTTDTQYF TGTGCCAGCAGTTCGGACACCACAGATACGCAGTATTTT NA 13 TRBJ2-3 NA TRBV2
CASSLVSASGANVLTF TGTGCCAGCAGCTTAGTATCAGCATCTGGGGCCAACGTCCTGACTTTC NA 16 TRBJ2-6 many TRBV7-2
CASGSQIALFF TGTGCTAGTGGTTCCCAAATCGCGCTGTTTTTT NA 11 TRBJ2-2 NA TRBV12-5
CASYTGTETDTQYF TGCGCCAGTTACACTGGAACAGAAACAGATACGCAGTATTTT NA 14 TRBJ2-3 NA TRBV5-1
CASSQVGQGAGNTIYF TGTGCCAGCAGCCAAGTTGGGCAGGGGGCTGGAAACACCATATATTTT TRBD1 16 TRBJ1-3 few TRBV4-2
CASSPSPTGELFF TGTGCCAGCAGCCCCAGTCCCACCGGGGAGCTGTTTTTT NA 13 TRBJ2-2 few TRBV9
CSAGRLQGYEQYF TGCAGTGCTGGACGTCTACAGGGCTACGAGCAGTACTTC NA 13 TRBJ2-7 NA TRBV20-1
CASSPRTLTSDTQYF TGTGCCAGCAGTCCCAGGACACTAACCTCAGATACGCAGTATTTT NA 15 TRBJ2-3 once TRBV28
CASSLGDTGGLETQYF TGTGCCAGCAGTTTAGGGGATACAGGGGGGCTGGAGACCCAGTACTTC TRBD1 16 TRBJ2-5 NA TRBV12-3/TRBV12-4
CASSLVGKGNEQFF TGTGCCAGCAGCCTGGTCGGGAAGGGTAATGAGCAGTTCTTC NA 14 TRBJ2-1 NA TRBV12-3/TRBV12-4
CATRGGYQPQHF TGTGCCACCAGAGGGGGCTATCAGCCCCAGCATTTT TRBD1 12 TRBJ1-5 few TRBV28
CASSAQRGRDGELFF TGTGCCAGCAGCGCCCAGCGGGGCAGGGACGGGGAGCTGTTTTTT TRBD2 15 TRBJ2-2 NA TRBV7-3
CAISDPGRTSGGSTDTQYF TGTGCCATCAGTGACCCGGGGAGGACTAGCGGGGGCTCCACAGATACGCAGTATTTT TRBD2 19 TRBJ2-3 NA TRBV10-3
CASSFIRQGGYGYTF TGTGCCAGCAGCTTTATTCGACAGGGGGGCTATGGCTACACCTTC TRBD1 15 TRBJ1-2 once TRBV5-6
CASSPGQGFYEQYF TGTGCCAGCAGCCCCGGACAGGGGTTCTACGAGCAGTACTTC TRBD1 14 TRBJ2-7 NA TRBV9
CASSQEMRSYEQYF TGTGCCAGCAGCCAAGAGATGAGGTCCTACGAGCAGTACTTC NA 14 TRBJ2-7 NA TRBV3-1
CASSLVFRANTEAFF TGCGCCAGCAGCTTGGTGTTCCGGGCGAACACTGAAGCTTTCTTT NA 15 TRBJ1-1 few TRBV5-1
CASSYSGGGTEAFF TGTGCCAGCAGTTACTCCGGGGGAGGCACTGAAGCTTTCTTT NA 14 TRBJ1-1 NA TRBV6-2/TRBV6-3